Listed here are 29 T cell receptor beta chains from one sample, sequenced in a study of T cells in Graves' hyperthyroidism and ophthalmopathy (dated by TCRdb to the late 2010s). Library generation was performed with multiplex PCR. The instrument was an Illumina HiSeq 2000. The TCR beta CDR3 regions were amplified from the RNA transcripts. The TCR CDR3 was subjected to a first round of RT-PCR using the HTBI primer set and the Qiagen OneStep RT-PCR kit. In-frame beta chains were kept once TCRdb had trimmed the public reads at Q25 with fastp and called clones with MiXCR. Each entry is one CDR3 protein sequence, shown with its most common DNA and genes. This sample comprises about 500,000 distinct CDR3 sequences, approximately 15% of them detected only once. Together, the top ten hold over 15% of the sample. The source material was blood. These receptors came from a woman between 18 and 30 years old with Graves' hyperthyroidism.

Many counts were recorded for this clonotype. V gene TRBV24-1 combines with J gene TRBJ1-2; the match to TRBD1 covers 8 bases. J lost 4 bases, V lost 4 bases, and 4 bases had no gene match. The germline V gene encodes CDR1 KGHDR and CDR2 SFDVKD. The CDR3 runs to 14 residues. CDR3 amino acids: CATSEEDRAYGYTF. In nucleotides, the CDR3 is TGTGCCACCAGTGAAGAGGACAGGGCCTATGGCTACACCTTC.

The genes are TRBV10-3 and TRBJ2-5; 9 bases fit TRBD2. The CDR3 is 15 residues long. In germline, CDR1 is ENHRY, CDR2 SYGVKD. V trimming: 4 bases; J trimming: 2 bases; junction bases outside the gene matches: 5. In nucleotides, the CDR3 is TGTGCCATCAGTGGAGGGACTAGCTCGCAAGAGACCCAGTACTTC. Protein sequence: CAISGGTSSQETQYF.

This clonotype appeared a few times. This chain connects TRBV3-1 to TRBJ2-7; D might be TRBD2 (5 bases). The germline CDR1 and CDR2 sequences are LGHDT and YNNKEL (reference sequence). The V end was cut by 4 bases, the J end by 6 bases, with 10 bases between. The CDR3 runs 12 residues. CDR3 nucleotides: TGTGCCAGCAGCCTCGTAGAGGGCGAGCAGTACTTC. Translated: CASSLVEGEQYF.

This clonotype came up many times. The chain uses TRBV14 and TRBJ2-1; possibly TRBD1 or TRBD2 for D (5 bases each). The germline gives CDR1 SGHDN, CDR2 FVKESK. V lost 4 bases and J lost 6, with 13 bases in between. This CDR3 comprises 14 residues. CDR3 in amino acids: CASSLGRYGNEQFF. The DNA for the CDR3 is TGTGCCAGCAGCCTGGGACGGTATGGCAATGAGCAGTTCTTC.

This clonotype was detected a few times. V gene TRBV7-9 combines with J gene TRBJ2-7; D is undetermined. CDR1 is SEHNR, CDR2 FQNEAQ, per germline (reference sequence). The V gene lost 0 bases and the J gene lost 5 bases, with 11 bases spanning the gap. This CDR3 is built from 14 residues. CDR3 coding DNA: TGTGCCAGCAGCTTAGCCTCACTTGGGGACGAGCAGTACTTC. Protein product: CASSLASLGDEQYF.

The chain recombines TRBV2 with TRBJ2-4, with TRBD1 matching 8 bases. Germline-derived CDR1 and CDR2 are SNHLY and FYNNEI. The V and J ends lost 6 bases and 16 bases, in that order; junction bases with no gene match: 11. This CDR3 region has 12 residues. In DNA form, the CDR3 reads TGTGCCAGCAGGGGGACCGGGACAGGTGTCTACTTC. As protein: CASRGTGTGVYF.

This clonotype occurred many times. This chain connects TRBV6-2 or TRBV6-3 to TRBJ2-5; unclear D gene. Trimming shortened V by 2 bases and J by 0 bases, and 10 bases separated the two germline ends. The germline V gene has CDR1 MNHEY and CDR2 SVGEGT. The CDR3 extends over 15 amino acids. The CDR3 region is CASSYREMYQETQYF. The CDR3 DNA reads TGTGCCAGCAGTTACCGCGAAATGTACCAAGAGACCCAGTACTTC.

This clonotype has ten or more counts. V is TRBV6-5 and J is TRBJ2-2; D not certain. The V gene's germline CDR1 is MNHEY and CDR2 SVGAGI. V was cut by 0 bases and J by 4 bases, with 12 bases left in between. The CDR3 totals 16 residues. CDR3 bases: TGTGCCAGCAGTTACTCGCTCCACTTGTCCACCGGGGAGCTGTTTTTT. The encoded protein is CASSYSLHLSTGELFF.

This clonotype was counted ten times or more. The gene calls are TRBV9 and TRBJ2-1; D perhaps matches TRBD2 (6 bases). The CDR3 runs to 14 residues. Per germline, CDR1 SGDLS and CDR2 YYNGEE. The ends were cut back, 4 bases at V and 8 bases at J, with 16 bases in the middle. The CDR3 DNA follows: TGTGCCAGCAGCCTCCAGACTAGTCGGGATGAGCAGTTCTTC. Its protein product is CASSLQTSRDEQFF.

This clonotype occurred many times. The chain carries TRBV7-3 and TRBJ1-1, with D perhaps TRBD1 (5 bases). The CDR3 has 13 amino acids. The V gene's germline CDR1 is SGHTA and CDR2 FQGTGA. Trimming took off 6 bases at V and 3 bases at J, with 11 bases between the two ends. The chain's CDR3 is CASSGDRDTEAFF. CDR3 nucleotides: TGTGCCAGCAGTGGTGACAGAGACACTGAAGCTTTCTTT.

The chain has TRBV6-2 or TRBV6-3 and TRBJ2-7, with 7 bases fitting TRBD1. The CDR3 is 13 residues long. V trimming: 8 bases; J trimming: 6 bases; junction bases outside the gene matches: 10. Germline lookup yields CDR1 MNHEY and CDR2 SVGEGT. This CDR3 reads CASAWDRGREQYF. DNA for the CDR3: TGTGCCAGCGCGTGGGACAGAGGTCGCGAGCAGTACTTC.

This clonotype has ten or more counts. The genes are TRBV14 and TRBJ2-1, with unresolved D. V dropped 4 bases and J dropped 9 bases, with 13 bases sitting between them. The CDR3 runs to 13 residues. The germline CDR1 and CDR2 sequences are SGHDN and FVKESK. In nucleotides, the CDR3 is TGTGCCAGCAGCCCGGGCCTCGCTCGTGAGCAGTTCTTC. It encodes CASSPGLAREQFF.

In this sample, this clonotype turned up many times. J is TRBJ2-5 and V is TRBV12-3 or TRBV12-4; 8 bases line up with TRBD2. After removal of 6 bases from V and 2 bases from J, the junction contained 11 bases not matched to a gene. This CDR3 region has 16 residues. CDR3 residues: CASSLWPAGEQETQYF. Here the CDR3 DNA reads TGTGCCAGCAGCCTTTGGCCAGCGGGAGAACAAGAGACCCAGTACTTC.

The genes are TRBV5-1 and TRBJ1-5, with D possibly being TRBD1 (5 bases). Trimming shortened V by 0 bases and J by 5 bases, and 9 bases separated the two germline ends. The CDR3 runs to 14 residues. Looked up from germline, CDR1 is SGHRS and CDR2 is YFSETQ. CDR3 coding DNA: TGCGCCAGCAGCTTGGATTGGGGGGATCAGCCCCAGCATTTT. Amino acid sequence: CASSLDWGDQPQHF.

This clonotype was seen only a few times. The CDR3 is CSARAGVTNTGELFF. The CDR3 DNA sequence: TGCAGTGCTAGAGCGGGGGTTACGAACACCGGGGAGCTGTTTTTT. The chain links TRBV20-1 to TRBJ2-2, with D tentatively TRBD2 (6 bases). The germline V and J ends were trimmed by 1 base and 0 bases, with 9 bases remaining between them. In germline, CDR1 is DFQATT, CDR2 SNEGSKA (reference sequence). The CDR3 sequence is 15 residues long.

Remarks on this clonotype: This clone may be a read error of a much larger clone one base away. The rearrangement links TRBV11-1 to TRBJ2-6; D uncertain. The germline V gene has CDR1 SGHAT and CDR2 FQDESV (reference sequence). CDR3 length equals 14 residues. The V and J ends lost 5 bases and 4 bases respectively, with 9 bases between them. The CDR3, as DNA: TGTGCCAGCAGCCCCCAGGTAGGGGCCAACGTCCTGACTTTC. Amino acid sequence: CASSPQVGANVLTF.

This chain joins TRBV20-1 and TRBJ2-3; D perhaps matches TRBD2 (6 bases). Germline V gene data show CDR1 as DFQATT and CDR2 as SNEGSKA (reference sequence). There are 14 residues in the CDR3. V was pared by 2 bases and J by 6 bases, with 15 bases between. The CDR3 sequence: CSARTGDPLDTQYF. The CDR3 bases are TGCAGTGCTAGAACGGGAGACCCACTGGATACGCAGTATTTT.

This clonotype was found once. The CDR3 does not end in the conserved phenylalanine or tryptophan, so this is likely a read error. The DNA is left out, because the CDR3 cannot be placed on it with certainty; the CDR3 is given as TCRdb lists it. The V call is TRBV7-3, the J call TRBJ1-6; the listed D gene, TRBD1, was not tested against the DNA. From its first to its last residue, the CDR3 has 15 amino acids. Germline V CDR1 and CDR2: SGHTA, FQGTGA. CDR3 protein: CASSTGTGTNSPRHV.

The chain carries TRBV6-4 and TRBJ2-1, with 12 positions matching TRBD2. The CDR3 sequence is 15 residues long. Germline trimming cut 3 bases from V and 8 bases from J; bases unmatched to any gene: 5. Germline CDR1 and CDR2: MRHNA and SNTAGT. CDR3 sequence reads: CASSDSTSGSYEQFF. In DNA form, the CDR3 reads TGTGCCAGCAGTGATTCGACTAGCGGGAGCTATGAGCAGTTCTTC.

In its sample, this clonotype was seen many times. The J gene is TRBJ2-1, the V gene TRBV5-6; D call uncertain. The CDR3 contains 12 residues. V lost 0 bases to trimming and J lost 6 bases, with 4 bases between them. CDR1 SGHDT and CDR2 YYEEEE come from the germline V gene. The CDR3 here is CASSLGINEQFF. CDR3 bases: TGTGCCAGCAGCTTGGGGATCAATGAGCAGTTCTTC.

Remarks on this clonotype: Possible read error: a much larger clone is one base away. V is TRBV11-2 and J is TRBJ2-5; no definite D call. Germline assignment: CDR1 SGHAT and CDR2 FQNNGV. CDR3 size: 12 residues. The CDR3 DNA follows: TGTGCCGGCAGCCCGTACTCCAAGACCCAGTACTTC. As protein: CAGSPYSKTQYF.

This clonotype was seen a few times. The rearrangement joins TRBV6-5 to TRBJ1-2, with TRBD1 identical over 8 bases. CDR3 length: 16 residues. Germline CDR1 is MNHEY and CDR2 is SVGAGI. The V segment lost 2 bases and the J segment 2 bases; nucleotides outside the gene matches: 7. CDR3 DNA sequence: TGTGCCAGCAGTTACCAACTGACAGGGGCCAACTATGGCTACACCTTC. Translated: CASSYQLTGANYGYTF.

This clonotype was detected ten times or more. The chain links TRBV20-1 to TRBJ2-2, with 9 bases lining up with TRBD1. V shed 3 bases and J 5 bases; nucleotides not matched to a gene: 4. The CDR3 has 14 amino acids. Germline loops: CDR1 DFQATT, CDR2 SNEGSKA (reference sequence). CDR3 sequence reads: CSARGQGGTGELFF. The CDR3 coding sequence is TGCAGTGCTAGGGGACAGGGCGGAACCGGGGAGCTGTTTTTT.

The chain uses TRBV30 and TRBJ1-1, with D hard to call. This CDR3 comprises 13 residues. V shed 2 bases and J shed 4 bases, with 11 bases lying between them. Germline V gene sequence: CDR1 GTSNPN, CDR2 SVGIG (reference sequence). CDR3 in DNA: TGTGCCTGGAGTACTCCGGCCCTCACTGAAGCTTTCTTT. This encodes CAWSTPALTEAFF. Looking up the rest from reference TRBV30 and TRBJ1-1 gives the full variable domain: SQTIHQWPATLVQPVGSPLSLECTVEGTSNPNLYWYRQAAGRGLQLLFYSVGIGQISSEVPQNLSASRPQDRQFILSSKKLLLSDSGFYLCAWSTPALTEAFFGQGTRLTVV.

The rearrangement joins TRBV4-1 to TRBJ1-2; TRBD1 might be the D (6 bases). V was cut by 0 bases and J by 4 bases, with 12 bases left in between. CDR3 length equals 15 residues. Germline V gene data show CDR1 as MGHRA and CDR2 as YSYEKL. DNA for the CDR3: TGCGCCAGCAGCCAAGAGGCGGCCAGGGGCTATGGCTACACCTTC. As protein: CASSQEAARGYGYTF.

This clonotype was seen more than once but under ten times. At one end, the junction sequence differs from germline, possibly due to a read error. The chain links TRBV9 to TRBJ2-3; possibly TRBD2 for D (6 bases). Germline V lookup: CDR1 SGDLS, CDR2 YYNGEE. The CDR3 has 15 amino acids. In DNA form, the CDR3 reads TGTGCCAGCAGCACCACTAGCAGGAGCACGGATACGCAGTATTTT. This translates into CASSTTSRSTDTQYF.

V is TRBV9 and J is TRBJ2-1, with 11 bases matching TRBD2. After removal of 4 bases from V and 8 bases from J, the junction contained 14 bases not matched to a gene. Germline loops: CDR1 SGDLS, CDR2 YYNGEE. The CDR3 loop spans 17 amino acids. CDR3: CASSPRTSGFVWDEQFF. The CDR3 nucleotides read TGTGCCAGCAGCCCCCGGACTAGCGGGTTCGTTTGGGATGAGCAGTTCTTC. Supplemented by reference TRBV9 and TRBJ2-1, the full variable domain reads DSGVTQTPKHLITATGQRVTLRCSPRSGDLSVYWYQQSLDQGLQFLIQYYNGEERAKGNILERFSAQQFPDLHSELNLSSLELGDSALYFCASSPRTSGFVWDEQFFGPGTRLTVL.

Ten or more counts support this clonotype. The chain employs TRBV20-1 and TRBJ2-7; D unresolved. This CDR3 comprises 13 residues. Germline V lookup: CDR1 DFQATT, CDR2 SNEGSKA (reference sequence). The ends were cut back, 4 bases at V and 1 base at J, with 11 bases in the middle. CDR3 nucleotides: TGCAGTGCTACCTCTAGTGAATCCTACGAGCAGTACTTC. Its protein product is CSATSSESYEQYF.

The rearrangement joins TRBV5-1 to TRBJ2-3; 7 bases agree with TRBD2. The CDR3 is made up of 18 amino acids. Germline V lookup: CDR1 SGHRS, CDR2 YFSETQ. The junction had 17 bases not matched to a gene; V was cut back by 4 bases and J by 3 bases. The CDR3 coding sequence is TGCGCCAGCAGCCCGCAGGAGGGAGGGCAAACCGGGACAGATACGCAGTATTTT. This codes for CASSPQEGGQTGTDTQYF.